This T cell receptor beta chain was profiled in a study of early T cells in non-severe SARS-CoV-2 infection. The wider study: Sequencing was performed on bulk RNA from unsorted whole blood, leaving chains unpaired.

Germline CDR1 and CDR2: MNHEY and SVGAGI. The CDR3 contains 12 residues. The germline V and J ends were trimmed by 4 bases and 5 bases, with 7 bases remaining between them. Many counts were recorded for this clonotype. TCRdb re-called the 5' RACE reads through MiXCR, storing one row per CDR3 protein. Among 75,000 to 100,000 distinct CDR3 sequences listed, roughly 15% were seen once. This rearrangement joins TRBV6-5 to TRBJ2-3; TRBD1 might be the D (6 bases). This sequence originates from an adult who was a healthcare worker with PCR-confirmed SARS-CoV-2 infection or an uninfected control (not recorded which). Sequencing used whole blood. The CDR3 nucleotides are TGTGCCAGCAGTTCCAGGGGAGATACGCAGTATTTT. It translates to CASSSRGDTQYF.